This is a list of T cell receptor beta chains from one sample in a study of lymphopenia after photon versus proton radiotherapy. The protocol was immunoSEQ multiplex PCR, while the TCRdb copy is restricted to in-frame clones and leaves out a portion. The sample lists 83,000 or so clones; around four fifths were seen once. The sequenced sample was peripheral blood, obtained from a patient treated with proton-based radiotherapy. The receptor source for this set is a man in his sixties with pancreatic cancer. CDR3s include the opening cysteine and the closing phenylalanine or tryptophan. The D gene is left open where the match is weak. Size tells how often a clone was seen (once, few, many) or the class of an expanded clone, and some rows leave it out.

CDR3 protein	CDR3 DNA	D gene	J gene	clone size	V gene	CDR3 length
CASSPGQGHTGELFF	TGTGCCAGCAGCCCGGGACAGGGTCACACCGGGGAGCTGTTTTTT	TRBD1	TRBJ2-2	NA	TRBV11-2	15
CASTSAYEQYF	TGTGCCAGCACCTCGGCCTACGAGCAGTACTTC	NA	TRBJ2-7	few	TRBV6-5	11
CATSRDAGSRTDTQYF	TGTGCCACCAGCAGAGATGCGGGGAGTCGCACGGATACGCAGTATTTT	NA	TRBJ2-3	NA	TRBV15	16
CSLTTLGNQETQYF	TGCAGCCTCACAACCCTGGGCAACCAAGAGACCCAGTACTTC	NA	TRBJ2-5	NA	TRBV29-1	14
CASTQGFVNTEAFF	TGTGCCAGTACCCAGGGATTTGTGAACACTGAAGCTTTCTTT	NA	TRBJ1-1	NA	TRBV19	14
CSVRSSYNEQFF	TGCAGCGTTCGAAGCTCCTACAATGAGCAGTTCTTC	NA	TRBJ2-1	NA	TRBV29-1	12
CASSPSGLAGVQETQYF	TGTGCCAGCTCACCTTCGGGACTAGCGGGAGTCCAAGAGACCCAGTACTTC	TRBD2	TRBJ2-5	NA	TRBV18	17
CASSWGTVQETQYF	TGCGCCAGCAGCTGGGGGACAGTACAAGAGACCCAGTACTTC	TRBD1	TRBJ2-5	NA	TRBV5-1	14
CASSFPGQGKTGELFF	TGTGCCAGCAGCTTCCCGGGACAGGGGAAAACCGGGGAGCTGTTTTTT	TRBD1	TRBJ2-2	NA	TRBV7-3	16
CASSPLGRVGPNTEAFF	TGTGCCAGCAGCCCTCTGGGCAGGGTTGGCCCAAACACTGAAGCTTTCTTT	NA	TRBJ1-1	NA	TRBV5-6	17
CASNLRDRGYYGYTF	TGTGCCAGCAATCTCCGGGACAGGGGATATTATGGCTACACCTTC	TRBD1	TRBJ1-2	once	TRBV28	15
CASSLAQQVGETQYF	TGCGCCAGCAGCTTGGCCCAGCAGGTGGGGGAGACCCAGTACTTC	NA	TRBJ2-5	NA	TRBV5-1	15
CASSVGKTSGRVDTQYF	TGTGCCAGCAGCGTAGGGAAGACTAGCGGGCGGGTAGATACGCAGTATTTT	TRBD2	TRBJ2-3	NA	TRBV9	17
CASSHLQGDTEAFF	TGCGCCAGCAGCCATTTACAGGGGGACACTGAAGCTTTCTTT	TRBD1	TRBJ1-1	NA	TRBV4-1	14